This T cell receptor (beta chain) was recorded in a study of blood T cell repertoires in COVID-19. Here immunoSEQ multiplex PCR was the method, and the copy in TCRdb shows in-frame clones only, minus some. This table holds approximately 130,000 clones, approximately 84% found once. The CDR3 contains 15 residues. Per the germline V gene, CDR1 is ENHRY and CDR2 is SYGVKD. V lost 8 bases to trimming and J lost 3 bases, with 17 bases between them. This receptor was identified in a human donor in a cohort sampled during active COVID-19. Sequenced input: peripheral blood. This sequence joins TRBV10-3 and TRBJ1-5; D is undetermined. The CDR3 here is CAISLEGGPNQPQHF. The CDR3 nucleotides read TGTGCCATCTCGCTGGAGGGAGGCCCCAATCAGCCCCAGCATTTT.